Following are 23 T cell receptor beta chains from one sample sequenced in a study of cytomegalovirus exposure and HLA in healthy donors. The PCR used 60 Vbeta and 13 Jbeta primers. The data were produced by immunoSEQ multiplex PCR, yet TCRdb's version contains in-frame clones alone and is incomplete. The data contain 87,000 or so clones, around 8% of them seen just once; the ten biggest clones take up approximately 2.4%. The specimen was PBMCs. The receptors derive from a middle-aged man in good health and CMV-seronegative.

The rearrangement joins TRBV11-2 to TRBJ1-2; 7 bases fit TRBD1. Germline CDR1 is SGHAT and CDR2 is FQNNGV. CDR3 size: 13 residues. Trimming removed 6 bases from V and 3 bases from J; junction bases left unmatched: 4. The CDR3 DNA reads as TGTGCCAGCAGTCCTGGACAGGACTATGGCTACACCTTC. Translating it yields CASSPGQDYGYTF. The whole variable domain, remainder taken from reference TRBV11-2 and TRBJ1-2, is EAGVAQSPRYKIIEKRQSVAFWCNPISGHATLYWYQQILGQGPKLLIQFQNNGVVDDSQLPKDRFSAERLKGVDSTLKIQPAKLEDSAVYLCASSPGQDYGYTFGSGTRLTVV.

With respect to this clone: The junction departs from germline at one end; a sequencing error may be responsible. The chain combines TRBV4-2 with TRBJ2-1; D perhaps matches TRBD1 (6 bases). The V gene's germline CDR1 is LGHNA and CDR2 YNFKEQ. The CDR3 contains 17 residues. DNA of the CDR3: TGTGCCAGCAGCCAAGGTCTACAGGGAAGCTCCTACAATGCGCAGTTCTTC. Amino acid sequence: CASSQGLQGSSYNAQFF.

This clone was recorded a few times. This chain connects TRBV7-2 to TRBJ1-3; perhaps TRBD1 as D (6 bases). CDR1 and CDR2 (germline): SGHTA, FQGNSA. The length of the CDR3 is 13 residues. Trimming removed 4 bases at V and 4 bases at J, with 8 bases between. The CDR3 nucleotides read TGTGCCAGCAGCTCTGACAGGGGAAACACCATATATTTT. This codes for CASSSDRGNTIYF. Full variable domain (outside the CDR3, taken from reference TRBV7-2 and TRBJ1-3): GAGVSQSPSNKVTEKGKDVELRCDPISGHTALYWYRQSLGQGLEFLIYFQGNSAPDKSGLPSDRFSAERTGGSVSTLTIQRTQQEDSAVYLCASSSDRGNTIYFGEGSWLTVV.

This chain uses TRBV6-6 with TRBJ1-2; 8 nucleotides align to TRBD1. Per germline, CDR1 MNHNY and CDR2 SVGAGI (reference sequence). CDR3 length: 12 residues. The junction had 3 bases not matched to a gene; V was cut back by 6 bases and J by 6 bases. DNA of the CDR3: TGTGCCAGCAGACCGACAGGGGATGGCTACACCTTC. This sequence encodes CASRPTGDGYTF.

This clone has just a few counts. The rearrangement links TRBV5-4 to TRBJ2-7, with D possibly matching TRBD1 (5 bases). V was cut by 4 bases and J by 6 bases, with 23 bases left in between. This CDR3 is built from 16 residues. Germline V gene sequence: CDR1 SGHNT, CDR2 YYREEE (reference sequence). DNA for the CDR3: TGTGCCAGCAGCCCCCGGACACAATCTTTTTGGGGCGAGCAGTACTTC. Amino acid sequence: CASSPRTQSFWGEQYF.

A few counts support this clone. The chain is built from TRBV7-9 and TRBJ2-7; the D gene is possibly TRBD1 (6 bases). This CDR3 spans 13 amino acids. Trimming took off 7 bases at V and 2 bases at J, with 12 bases between the two ends. Looked up from germline, CDR1 is SEHNR and CDR2 is FQNEAQ (reference sequence). The CDR3 protein is CASTRSGAYEQYF. The CDR3 bases are TGTGCCAGCACCCGATCAGGGGCCTACGAGCAGTACTTC. The full variable domain, with the rest looked up from reference TRBV7-9 and TRBJ2-7, is DTGVSQNPRHKITKRGQNVTFRCDPISEHNRLYWYRQTLGQGPEFLTYFQNEAQLEKSRLLSDRFSAERPKGSFSTLEIQRTEQGDSAMYLCASTRSGAYEQYFGPGTRLTVT.

This sequence joins TRBV28 and TRBJ1-5; D is possibly TRBD1 (6 bases). Germline CDR1 is MDHEN and CDR2 is SYDVKM. The V gene lost 4 bases and the J gene lost 1 base, with 8 bases spanning the gap. The CDR3 consists of 14 residues. CDR3 nucleotides: TGTGCCAGCAGTTATACAGGGAGCAATCAGCCCCAGCATTTT. This translates into CASSYTGSNQPQHF.

The J gene is TRBJ1-2, the V gene TRBV4-2; D possibly corresponds to TRBD1 (5 bases). The CDR3 is 14 amino acids. CDR1 and CDR2 from the germline V gene are LGHNA and YNFKEQ. Trimming took 4 bases from V and 4 from J, leaving 13 bases between them. The CDR3 is CASSRAGEIYGYTF. In nucleotides, the CDR3 is TGTGCCAGCAGCCGAGCGGGGGAGATCTATGGCTACACCTTC.

This clone has a handful of counts. The chain carries TRBV7-6 and TRBJ2-5, with D perhaps matching TRBD1 (5 bases). The germline CDR1 and CDR2 sequences are SGHVS and FNYEAQ. This CDR3 comprises 13 residues. V dropped 3 bases and J dropped 10 bases, with 15 bases sitting between them. DNA of the CDR3: TGTGCCAGCAGCTTCACGGATGGGGCAAGCCAGTACTTC. Protein sequence: CASSFTDGASQYF.

The sample holds a few counts of this clone. The gene calls are TRBV5-5 and TRBJ1-4; D perhaps matches TRBD1 (5 bases). Deletions cut 7 bases from V and 3 bases from J, with 19 bases between. Germline V gene lookup returns CDR1 SGHKS and CDR2 YYEKEE (reference sequence). CDR3 length equals 16 residues. The CDR3, as DNA: TGTGCCAGCTGCACGTTGTCGGGGGTCCCTAATGAAAAACTGTTTTTT. As protein: CASCTLSGVPNEKLFF.

This clone occurred a few times. The chain links TRBV7-9 to TRBJ2-1; D is uncertain. This CDR3 comprises 14 residues. V dropped 3 bases and J dropped 0 bases, with 6 bases sitting between them. Germline CDR1 is SEHNR and CDR2 is FQNEAQ (reference sequence). CDR3 amino acids: CASSLESSYNEQFF. The CDR3 bases are TGTGCCAGCAGCTTGGAGAGCTCCTACAATGAGCAGTTCTTC.

V is TRBV5-5 and J is TRBJ1-1, with a weak D call TRBD1 (5 bases). The CDR3 totals 15 residues. V was pared by 0 bases and J by 4 bases, with 13 bases between. Germline values: CDR1 SGHKS, CDR2 YYEKEE (reference sequence). The CDR3 DNA is TGTGCCAGCAGCTTGGACCCGGGGGTGAGCACTGAAGCTTTCTTT. Amino acid sequence: CASSLDPGVSTEAFF.

This clone was seen a few times. V and J are TRBV19 and TRBJ1-2; perhaps TRBD1 as D (5 bases). The germline V gene has CDR1 LNHDA and CDR2 SQIVND (reference sequence). The CDR3 runs to 11 residues. Trimming removed 6 bases at V and 8 bases at J, with 10 bases between. The CDR3 region has the DNA TGTGCCAGTAGCCCCGGGGGAGGCTACACCTTC. Translating it yields CASSPGGGYTF.

This chain joins TRBV5-4 and TRBJ2-7; TRBD1 matches at 8 bases. Germline V CDR1 and CDR2: SGHNT, YYREEE (reference sequence). The ends lost 3 bases at V and 1 base at J; junction bases unmatched: 0. The CDR3 is made up of 13 amino acids. The CDR3 bases are TGTGCCAGCAGCTGGGACAGGTCCTACGAGCAGTACTTC. Its protein product is CASSWDRSYEQYF.

This chain uses TRBV30 with TRBJ2-1, with TRBD2 matching over 7 bases. The J segment lost 8 bases and the V segment lost 0 bases, leaving 7 bases of the junction unmatched. Germline V lookup: CDR1 GTSNPN, CDR2 SVGIG (reference sequence). The CDR3 contains 14 residues. CDR3 protein: CAWSVGGGGDEQFF. The CDR3 DNA reads TGTGCCTGGAGTGTAGGCGGGGGAGGCGATGAGCAGTTCTTC. Filled out from reference TRBV30 and TRBJ2-1, the complete variable domain reads SQTIHQWPATLVQPVGSPLSLECTVEGTSNPNLYWYRQAAGRGLQLLFYSVGIGQISSEVPQNLSASRPQDRQFILSSKKLLLSDSGFYLCAWSVGGGGDEQFFGPGTRLTVL.

This clone was counted only a few times. V and J are TRBV27 and TRBJ2-1; 10 bases map to TRBD2. J gave up 5 bases and V 6 bases, and 7 bases lay outside the gene matches. The CDR3 is 15 residues long. Germline lookup yields CDR1 MNHEY and CDR2 SMNVEV (reference sequence). CDR3 DNA: TGTGCCAGCAGGGAAGCGGGAGGGGGAAACAATGAGCAGTTCTTC. It specifies CASREAGGGNNEQFF.

This clone was observed a few times. CDR3 sequence: CATARTSGNTDTQYF. Here the CDR3 DNA reads TGTGCCACCGCTCGGACTAGCGGGAACACAGATACGCAGTATTTT. The J gene is TRBJ2-3, the V gene TRBV5-4, with 12 bases identical to TRBD2. The germline gives CDR1 SGHNT, CDR2 YYREEE (reference sequence). Germline trimming cut 9 bases from V and 2 bases from J; bases unmatched to any gene: 7. The CDR3 length is 15 residues.

The chain joins TRBV6-1 to TRBJ2-5; D gene uncertain. The last part of the DNA fits TRBJ2-7 better; the J call may be wrong. The CDR3 is made up of 12 amino acids. Germline assignment: CDR1 MNHNS and CDR2 SASEGT. CDR3 DNA sequence: TGTGCCAGCAGTGGGTCGTCCTACGAGCAGTACTTC. It specifies CASSGSSYEQYF.

The chain combines TRBV18 with TRBJ2-7; D not certain. CDR3 size: 11 residues. Trimming took off 2 bases at V and 5 bases at J, with 4 bases between the two ends. Germline V lookup: CDR1 KGHSH, CDR2 LQKENI. In DNA form, the CDR3 reads TGTGCCAGCTCACCAAGCGACGAGCAGTACTTC. It translates to CASSPSDEQYF.

This clone occurred a few times. The chain uses TRBV15 and TRBJ2-5, with 7 nucleotides matching TRBD2. Germline trimming cut 5 bases from V and 2 bases from J; bases unmatched to any gene: 8. Germline V lookup: CDR1 LNHNV, CDR2 YYDKDF (reference sequence). This CDR3 comprises 15 residues. The CDR3 DNA reads as TGTGCCACCAGCGGTAACACGGGGGGACAAGAGACCCAGTACTTC. It translates to CATSGNTGGQETQYF.

The rearrangement links TRBV9 to TRBJ2-7, with TRBD2 identical over 8 bases. J was trimmed by 0 bases and V by 4 bases; bases with no gene match: 3. The CDR3 runs 14 residues. CDR1 is SGDLS and CDR2 is YYNGEE in the germline V gene. CDR3 in DNA: TGTGCCAGCAGCCGTAGCGGGACCTCCTACGAGCAGTACTTC. Translated: CASSRSGTSYEQYF.

This chain connects TRBV28 to TRBJ2-2; 8 nucleotides match TRBD1. From germline, CDR1 is MDHEN and CDR2 SYDVKM. With V trimmed by 5 bases and J by 4 bases, 6 bases remained unmatched. CDR3 length: 15 amino acids. In DNA, the CDR3 is TGTGCCAGCAGTCCTAGGACAGGGCTCACCGGGGAGCTGTTTTTT. The encoded protein is CASSPRTGLTGELFF.

This clone has just a few counts. CDR3 residues: CASSHGQVVGGYTF. Written as DNA, the CDR3 is TGCGCCAGCAGCCATGGACAGGTGGTGGGTGGCTACACCTTC. J is TRBJ1-2 and V is TRBV5-1; TRBD1 matches 7 bases. The trim removed 4 bases at V and 7 bases at J, leaving 10 bases unmatched. CDR3 length: 14 residues. The germline V gene encodes CDR1 SGHRS and CDR2 YFSETQ.